This section outlines one T cell receptor beta chain sequence together with its context. Its specificity is not known. The source of the sample is a study of monozygotic twins with inflammatory bowel disease. Germline-derived CDR1 and CDR2 are MNHNS and SASEGT. The CDR3 is 15 residues long. TCRdb reprocessed the 5' RACE reads and reports one entry per CDR3 protein, with no DNA. The table lists around 99,000 distinct CDR3 sequences. Regarding the study as a whole: Differing immunosuppressive treatments may have added variability to patient repertoires.

This receptor was taken from a human donor with ulcerative colitis or Crohn's disease, or a healthy co-twin of an affected twin (not recorded which). The chain employs TRBV6-1 and TRBJ1-5; TCRdb reports TRBD1, a call that lacks DNA to check it against. What was sequenced was blood. The CDR3 protein is CASRPGTGEVQPQHF.